Shown below are 11 T cell receptor beta chains from a single sample sequenced in a study of Ad26.COV2.S vaccination and SARS-CoV-2 variants. This sample's treatment: approximately 18 received Ad26.COV2.S at low or high dose, single or two shots; 5 received placebo; per-sample allocation not given. It was on day 63 after the first vaccine or placebo injection that samples were taken. The repertoire was sequenced with immunoSEQ multiplex PCR; TCRdb's copy has only in-frame clones and lacks some. The sample lists 300,000 to 400,000 clones; about 87% were seen once. The sequencing used peripheral blood, collected in a trial of Ad26.COV2.S vaccine versus placebo. These receptors all stem from a person between 18 and 59 years old who received the Ad26.COV2.S COVID-19 vaccine or a placebo.

The chain combines TRBV11-2 with TRBJ2-7, with D possibly matching TRBD2 (5 bases). Germline assignment: CDR1 SGHAT and CDR2 FQNNGV. V lost 5 bases and J 2 bases, leaving 10 bases between the germline ends. CDR3 length: 13 amino acids. For the CDR3, the DNA is TGTGCCAGCAGCGTCGGAGGAGCCTACGAGCAGTACTTC. Its translation is CASSVGGAYEQYF.

The rearrangement links TRBV6-4 to TRBJ2-3; weak D call: TRBD2 (6 bases). The CDR3 length is 14 residues. V was clipped by 4 bases and J by 4 bases, with 12 bases between them. Germline CDR1 is MRHNA and CDR2 is SNTAGT. The CDR3 here is CASSANREPDTQYF. For the CDR3, the DNA is TGTGCCAGCAGTGCCAACCGGGAGCCAGATACGCAGTATTTT.

The rearrangement uses TRBV10-3 and TRBJ2-7; D call uncertain. This CDR3 has 11 amino acids. Trimming pared 2 bases from V and 2 bases from J, leaving 1 base between. The germline CDR1 and CDR2 sequences are ENHRY and SYGVKD. For the CDR3, the DNA is TGTGCCATCAGTGAGACCTACGAGCAGTACTTC. Protein product: CAISETYEQYF.

This clone was seen only once. The J gene is TRBJ2-7, the V gene TRBV15; 7 positions agree with TRBD2. V shed 7 bases, J shed 2 bases, and the junction held 8 bases outside the gene matches. The CDR3 loop spans 14 amino acids. Germline CDR1 is LNHNV and CDR2 is YYDKDF (reference sequence). CDR3: CATKLERGTYEQYF. For the CDR3, the DNA is TGTGCCACCAAATTGGAGCGGGGTACCTACGAGCAGTACTTC.

The chain links TRBV28 to TRBJ2-6, with D unresolved. The CDR3 loop spans 13 amino acids. Germline CDR1 MDHEN, CDR2 SYDVKM. V lost 1 base, J lost 2 bases, and 0 bases lay in between. The CDR3 DNA reads as TGTGCCAGCAGTTTATCTGGGGCCAACGTCCTGACTTTC. Its protein product is CASSLSGANVLTF.

This clone appeared once. The chain recombines TRBV24-1 with TRBJ2-2; a weak D match, TRBD2 (5 bases). The CDR3 is 17 residues long. The V gene lost 4 bases and the J gene lost 1 base, with 15 bases spanning the gap. Germline CDR1 reads KGHDR; CDR2 reads SFDVKD. CDR3 amino acids: CATSDTRHSGNTGELFF. In DNA, the CDR3 is TGTGCCACCAGTGACACGAGGCACAGCGGGAACACCGGGGAGCTGTTTTTT.

A note on this clone: This same CDR3 is encoded by further DNA sequences in the sample. The rearrangement joins TRBV6-2 or TRBV6-3 to TRBJ1-1; no clear D gene. The CDR3 is 13 amino acids. Trimming took off 1 base at V and 5 bases at J, with 8 bases between the two ends. The germline CDR1 and CDR2 sequences are MNHEY and SVGEGT. For the CDR3, the DNA is TGTGCCAGCAGTTACTTCTCCGGGACTGAAGCTTTCTTT. Translated: CASSYFSGTEAFF.

This chain connects TRBV29-1 to TRBJ2-5, with TRBD1 as a possible D gene (6 bases). Germline V gene data show CDR1 as SQVTM and CDR2 as ANQGSEA. V gave up 0 bases and J gave up 4 bases, with 12 bases separating them. CDR3 size: 14 residues. CDR3 loop: CSVEEGASAETQYF. The DNA for the CDR3 is TGCAGCGTTGAAGAGGGGGCGTCAGCAGAGACCCAGTACTTC.

The gene calls are TRBV5-6 and TRBJ1-6; the D is unclear. Germline CDR1 SGHDT, CDR2 YYEEEE. The length of the CDR3 is 14 residues. Trimming pared 1 base from V and 12 bases from J, leaving 14 bases between. This chain's CDR3 is CASSLSTGFEPLHF. The CDR3 DNA follows: TGTGCCAGCAGCTTGTCTACGGGTTTTGAACCCCTCCACTTT.

The V gene is TRBV7-9, the J gene TRBJ2-3, with D perhaps matching TRBD1 or TRBD2 (5 bases each). Germline V gene data show CDR1 as SEHNR and CDR2 as FQNEAQ (reference sequence). Trimming stripped 5 bases from V and 0 bases from J, with 18 bases between. The CDR3 runs 17 residues. The CDR3 DNA reads as TGTGCCAGCAGCCCCACCTCCGGGACGCTTAGCACAGATACGCAGTATTTT. Protein sequence: CASSPTSGTLSTDTQYF.

The chain couples TRBV28 to TRBJ1-1; weak D call: TRBD1 (6 bases). This CDR3 spans 14 amino acids. Trimming took 7 bases from V and 0 from J, leaving 12 bases between them. Looked up from germline, CDR1 is MDHEN and CDR2 is SYDVKM. CDR3 coding DNA: TGTGCCAGCAATCCGGGACATCTGAACACTGAAGCTTTCTTT. Translation gives CASNPGHLNTEAFF.